This is a list of T cell receptor beta chains from one sample in a study of beta chain features in type 1 diabetes. Here immunoSEQ multiplex PCR was the method, and the copy in TCRdb shows in-frame clones only, minus some. The sample has 400,000 to 500,000 clones; 11% to 15% are singletons. The sample consisted of naive CD4+ T cells from blood. Source of these receptors: a man aged 30 to 39 in good health. CDR3s include the opening cysteine and the closing phenylalanine or tryptophan. A D gene is named only where the DNA matches it firmly. Part of the rows lack a size; the others show once, few, many or a class for expanded clones.

>.|TRBJ2-7|TRBV7-2|.
CASSPASLEQYF
TGTGCCAGCAGCCCAGCGTCCCTCGAGCAGTACTTC
>.|TRBJ2-1|TRBV7-2|TRBD2
CASSASATSGNYNEQFF
TGTGCCAGCAGCGCCTCAGCGACTAGCGGGAACTACAATGAGCAGTTCTTC
>few|TRBJ2-3|TRBV13|.
CASSLYSGTDTQYF
TGTGCCAGCAGCTTATATTCGGGCACAGATACGCAGTATTTT
>.|TRBJ1-1|TRBV29-1|TRBD1
CSVVRPGQLVEAFF
TGCAGCGTTGTACGACCGGGACAGCTTGTTGAAGCTTTCTTT
>few|TRBJ2-7|TRBV7-2|TRBD2
CASSPGLASYEQYF
TGTGCCAGCAGCCCAGGACTAGCGTCCTACGAGCAGTACTTC
>few|TRBJ2-1|TRBV7-8|TRBD2
CASSPGLAGRAEQFF
TGTGCCAGCAGCCCTGGACTAGCGGGCCGTGCTGAGCAGTTCTTC
>.|TRBJ2-1|TRBV7-3|.
CASNMGEYNEQFF
TGTGCCAGCAACATGGGGGAATACAATGAGCAGTTCTTC
>few|TRBJ2-7|TRBV28|.
CASSFGYYEQYF
TGTGCCAGCAGTTTTGGGTACTACGAGCAGTACTTC
>once|TRBJ2-7|TRBV15|TRBD1
CATSRDGRQGTYEQYF
TGTGCCACCAGCAGAGATGGCCGACAGGGGACCTACGAGCAGTACTTC
>few|TRBJ2-4|TRBV27|TRBD1
CASSLRQGLAKNIQYF
TGTGCCAGCAGTTTGCGACAGGGATTAGCCAAAAACATTCAGTACTTC
>few|TRBJ1-5|TRBV5-1|TRBD1
CASSLAGQGGQPQHF
TGCGCCAGCAGCTTGGCCGGACAGGGCGGCCAGCCCCAGCATTTT
>.|TRBJ2-5|TRBV18|TRBD2
CASSPDLGGEETQYF
TGTGCCAGCTCACCAGACCTGGGAGGGGAAGAGACCCAGTACTTC
>.|TRBJ2-3|TRBV4-1|TRBD2
CASSHSGGFTDTQYF
TGCGCCAGCAGCCATAGCGGGGGATTTACAGATACGCAGTATTTT
>few|TRBJ1-3|TRBV5-6|.
CASSLVGEASGNTIYF
TGTGCCAGCAGCTTGGTAGGGGAAGCCTCTGGAAACACCATATATTTT
>.|TRBJ2-5|TRBV7-8|TRBD2
CASSPPSGEQETQYF
TGTGCCAGCAGCCCACCGAGCGGGGAGCAAGAGACCCAGTACTTC
>.|TRBJ2-5|TRBV18|.
CASSSISGTQETQYF
TGTGCCAGCTCATCCATTTCAGGAACCCAAGAGACCCAGTACTTC
>many|TRBJ2-1|TRBV28|.
CASSNSDSYNEQFF
TGTGCCAGCAGTAACAGCGACTCCTACAATGAGCAGTTCTTC
>.|TRBJ2-5|TRBV5-1|TRBD2
CASASGTAEETQYF
TGCGCCAGCGCTAGCGGAACCGCAGAAGAGACCCAGTACTTC
>few|TRBJ1-2|TRBV25-1|.
CASSEQHANYGYTF
TGTGCCAGCAGTGAACAGCATGCTAACTATGGCTACACCTTC
>.|TRBJ2-3|TRBV18|.
CASSLGERDTQYF
TGTGCCAGCTCACTTGGGGAAAGAGATACGCAGTATTTT
>few|TRBJ1-1|TRBV4-2|.
CASSQDGGLGAEAFF
TGTGCCAGCAGCCAAGATGGGGGCTTAGGGGCTGAAGCTTTCTTT
>.|TRBJ2-3|TRBV7-2|TRBD2
CASSGRTSGVNWPDTQYF
TGTGCCAGCAGCGGGAGAACTAGCGGAGTCAATTGGCCAGATACGCAGTATTTT
>.|TRBJ1-4|TRBV5-6|.
CASSLVDRDNEKLFF
TGTGCCAGCAGCTTGGTAGACAGAGATAATGAAAAACTGTTTTTT
>few|TRBJ1-3|TRBV7-6|.
CASSLRPGRYSGNTIYF
TGTGCCAGCAGCTTGCGGCCAGGGCGATACTCTGGAAACACCATATATTTT
>once|TRBJ1-2|TRBV10-3|.
CAISEWGDRLYGYTF
TGTGCCATCAGTGAATGGGGAGACAGGTTATATGGCTACACCTTC
>.|TRBJ1-3|TRBV7-9|.
CASSLAMSGNTIYF
TGTGCCAGCAGCTTAGCGATGAGTGGAAACACCATATATTTT
>.|TRBJ2-2|TRBV11-2|.
CASSFSDTGELFF
TGTGCCAGCAGCTTCTCGGACACCGGGGAGCTGTTTTTT
>few|TRBJ2-5|TRBV7-8|.
CASSFGTIFNGTQYF
TGTGCCAGCAGCTTCGGTACTATTTTCAACGGGACCCAGTACTTC
>.|TRBJ1-1|TRBV18|TRBD1
CASSDSGTGNTEAFF
TGTGCCAGCTCAGATTCCGGGACAGGGAACACTGAAGCTTTCTTT
>.|TRBJ2-1|TRBV6-5|TRBD2
CASSRSGGYNEQFF
TGTGCCAGCAGCCGTAGCGGGGGATACAATGAGCAGTTCTTC
>few|TRBJ2-1|TRBV7-9|TRBD2
CASRVGLAGDNEQFF
TGTGCCAGCAGAGTGGGACTAGCGGGAGACAATGAGCAGTTCTTC
>.|TRBJ1-2|TRBV29-1|.
CSAEPGHNYGYTF
TGCAGCGCCGAACCCGGACATAACTATGGCTACACCTTC
>.|TRBJ2-3|TRBV19|.
CASSVGGTDTQYF
TGTGCCAGTAGTGTCGGGGGCACAGATACGCAGTATTTT
>.|TRBJ2-1|TRBV27|TRBD2
CASSLWSGVEQFF
TGTGCCAGCAGTTTATGGAGCGGGGTTGAGCAGTTCTTC
>.|TRBJ2-1|TRBV12-5|.
CASGLSGSSYNEQFF
TGTGCTAGTGGTTTATCGGGGAGCTCCTACAATGAGCAGTTCTTC
>.|TRBJ2-3|TRBV6-1|.
CASSDSIGTSIHGTQYF
TGTGCCAGCAGTGATAGTATAGGGACGAGTATCCATGGTACGCAGTATTTT
>.|TRBJ1-2|TRBV6-5|.
CASRRGGGDGYTF
TGTGCCAGCAGGCGAGGAGGCGGCGATGGCTACACCTTC
>few|TRBJ2-1|TRBV5-4|TRBD2
CASSLFSGTYNEQFF
TGTGCCAGCAGCTTGTTCAGCGGGACTTACAATGAGCAGTTCTTC
>.|TRBJ2-5|TRBV30|.
CAWSVSVTQYF
TGTGCCTGGAGTGTAAGTGTGACCCAGTACTTC
>.|TRBJ2-1|TRBV7-6|.
CASSFSVATANEQFF
TGTGCCAGCAGCTTCTCGGTCGCGACGGCCAATGAGCAGTTCTTC
>.|TRBJ2-2|TRBV25-1|TRBD2
CASGPGLAFTGELFF
TGTGCCAGCGGGCCGGGACTAGCGTTCACCGGGGAGCTGTTTTTT
>few|TRBJ2-1|TRBV14|TRBD2
CASNHRTSGSSSEQFF
TGTGCCAGCAACCACAGGACTAGCGGGAGTTCGAGTGAGCAGTTCTTC
>.|TRBJ1-2|TRBV9|.
CASSVAGQLNYGYTF
TGTGCCAGCAGCGTAGCGGGGCAGCTTAACTATGGCTACACCTTC